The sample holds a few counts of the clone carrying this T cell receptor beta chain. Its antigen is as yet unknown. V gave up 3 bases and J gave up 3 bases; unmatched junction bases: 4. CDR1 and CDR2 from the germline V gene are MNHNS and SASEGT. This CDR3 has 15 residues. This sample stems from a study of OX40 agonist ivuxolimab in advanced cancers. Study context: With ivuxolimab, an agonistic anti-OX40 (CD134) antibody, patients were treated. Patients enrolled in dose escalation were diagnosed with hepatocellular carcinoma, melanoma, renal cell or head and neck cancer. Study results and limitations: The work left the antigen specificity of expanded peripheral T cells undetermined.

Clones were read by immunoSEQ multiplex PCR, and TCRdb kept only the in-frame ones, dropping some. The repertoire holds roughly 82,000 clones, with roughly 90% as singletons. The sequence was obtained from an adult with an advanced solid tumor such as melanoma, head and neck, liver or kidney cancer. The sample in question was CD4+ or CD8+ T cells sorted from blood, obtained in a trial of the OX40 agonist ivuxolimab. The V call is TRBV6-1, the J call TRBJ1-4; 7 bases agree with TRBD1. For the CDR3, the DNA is TGTGCCAGCAGTGACCTGGGGACAGCTAATGAAAAACTGTTTTTT. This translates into CASSDLGTANEKLFF.